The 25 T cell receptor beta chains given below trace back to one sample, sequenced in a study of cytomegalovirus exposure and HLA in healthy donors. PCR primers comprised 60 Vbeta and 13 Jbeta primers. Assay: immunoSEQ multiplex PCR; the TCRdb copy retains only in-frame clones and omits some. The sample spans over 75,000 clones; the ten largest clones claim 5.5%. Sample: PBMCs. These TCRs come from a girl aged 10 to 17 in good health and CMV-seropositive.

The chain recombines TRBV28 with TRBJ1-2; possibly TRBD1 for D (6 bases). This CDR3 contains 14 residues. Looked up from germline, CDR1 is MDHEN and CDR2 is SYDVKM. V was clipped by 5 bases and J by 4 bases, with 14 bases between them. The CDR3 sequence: CASSPHRAIYGYTF. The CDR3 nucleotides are TGTGCCAGCAGTCCCCACAGGGCTATCTATGGCTACACCTTC.

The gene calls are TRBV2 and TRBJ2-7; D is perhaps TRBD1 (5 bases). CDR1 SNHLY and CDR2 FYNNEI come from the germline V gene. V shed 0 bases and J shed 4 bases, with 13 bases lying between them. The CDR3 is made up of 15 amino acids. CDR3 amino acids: CASSEASQGGYEQYF. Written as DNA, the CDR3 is TGTGCCAGCAGTGAAGCGAGTCAGGGTGGGTACGAGCAGTACTTC.

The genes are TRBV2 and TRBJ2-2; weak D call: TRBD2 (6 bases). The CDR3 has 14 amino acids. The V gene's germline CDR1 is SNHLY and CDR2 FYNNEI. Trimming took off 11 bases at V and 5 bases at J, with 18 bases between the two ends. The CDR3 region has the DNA TGTGCCGGGCATGGGACTTTGATGACCGGGGAGCTGTTTTTT. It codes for CAGHGTLMTGELFF. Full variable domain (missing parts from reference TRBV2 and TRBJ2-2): EPEVTQTPSHQVTQMGQEVILRCVPISNHLYFYWYRQILGQKVEFLVSFYNNEISEKSEIFDDQFSVERPDGSNFTLKIRSTKLEDSAMYFCAGHGTLMTGELFFGEGSRLTVL.

Here the CDR3 DNA reads TGCGCCAGCAGCACCCGACCGACAGGCAGCACTGAAGCTTTCTTT. This codes for CASSTRPTGSTEAFF. The chain couples TRBV5-1 to TRBJ1-1; D is perhaps TRBD1 (6 bases). Germline V gene data show CDR1 as SGHRS and CDR2 as YFSETQ. CDR3 length: 15 amino acids. V shed 4 bases and J shed 4 bases, with 17 bases lying between them. The full variable domain, rest sourced from reference TRBV5-1 and TRBJ1-1, is KAGVTQTPRYLIKTRGQQVTLSCSPISGHRSVSWYQQTPGQGLQFLFEYFSETQRNKGNFPGRFSGRQFSNSRSEMNVSTLELGDSALYLCASSTRPTGSTEAFFGQGTRLTVV.

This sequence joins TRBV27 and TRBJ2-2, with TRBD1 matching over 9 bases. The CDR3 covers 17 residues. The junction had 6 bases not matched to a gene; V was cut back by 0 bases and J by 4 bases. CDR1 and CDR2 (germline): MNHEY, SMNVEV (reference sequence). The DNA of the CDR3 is TGTGCCAGCAGTTTATCGGCCGGGACAGGGCGCACCGGGGAGCTGTTTTTT. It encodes CASSLSAGTGRTGELFF.

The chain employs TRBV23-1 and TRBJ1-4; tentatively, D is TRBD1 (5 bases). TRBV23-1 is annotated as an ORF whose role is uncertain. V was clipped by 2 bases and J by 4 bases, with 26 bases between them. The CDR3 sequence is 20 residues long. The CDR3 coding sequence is TGCGCCAGCAGTCAACCTAATCAGGGCGCCCCGCTCCTATATAATGAAAAACTGTTTTTT. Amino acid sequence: CASSQPNQGAPLLYNEKLFF.

The CDR3 sequence: CASSYTGDVNTEAFF. The CDR3 coding sequence is TGTGCCAGCAGTTATACCGGGGATGTGAACACTGAAGCTTTCTTT. The V call is TRBV13, the J call TRBJ1-1; D is unresolved. Deletions cut 6 bases from V and 0 bases from J, with 14 bases between. Looked up from germline, CDR1 is PRHDT and CDR2 is FYEKMQ (reference sequence). The CDR3 extends over 15 amino acids.

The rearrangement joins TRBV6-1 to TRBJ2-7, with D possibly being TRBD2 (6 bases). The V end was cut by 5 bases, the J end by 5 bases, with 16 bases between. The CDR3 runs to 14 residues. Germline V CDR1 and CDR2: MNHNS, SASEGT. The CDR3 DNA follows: TGTGCCAGCAGTCGGTGGGACTGGTACCACGAGCAGTACTTC. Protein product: CASSRWDWYHEQYF.

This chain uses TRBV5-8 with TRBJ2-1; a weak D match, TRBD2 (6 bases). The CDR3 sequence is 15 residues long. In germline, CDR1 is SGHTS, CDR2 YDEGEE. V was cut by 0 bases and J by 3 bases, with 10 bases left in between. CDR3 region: CASSLGGGGYNEQFF. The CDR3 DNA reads TGTGCCAGCAGCTTGGGTGGGGGAGGCTACAATGAGCAGTTCTTC.

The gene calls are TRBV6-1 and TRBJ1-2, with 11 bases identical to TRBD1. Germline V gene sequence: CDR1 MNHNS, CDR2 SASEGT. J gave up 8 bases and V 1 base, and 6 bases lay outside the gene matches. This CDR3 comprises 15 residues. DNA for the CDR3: TGTGCCAGCAGTGAAGTGGCCCGGGACAGGGGGGGCTACACCTTC. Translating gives CASSEVARDRGGYTF.

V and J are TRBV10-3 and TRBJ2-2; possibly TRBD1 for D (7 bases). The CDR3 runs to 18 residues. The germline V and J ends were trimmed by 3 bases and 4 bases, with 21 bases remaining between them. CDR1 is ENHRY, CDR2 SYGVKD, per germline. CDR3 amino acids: CAISEWETGTGTTGELFF. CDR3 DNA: TGTGCCATCAGTGAATGGGAGACAGGGACTGGGACCACCGGGGAGCTGTTTTTT.

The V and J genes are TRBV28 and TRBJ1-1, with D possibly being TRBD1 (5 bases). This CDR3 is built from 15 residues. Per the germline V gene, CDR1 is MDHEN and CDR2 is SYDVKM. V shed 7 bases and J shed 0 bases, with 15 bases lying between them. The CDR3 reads CASTLDRQLNTEAFF. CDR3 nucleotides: TGTGCCAGCACCTTGGATAGACAGTTGAACACTGAAGCTTTCTTT.

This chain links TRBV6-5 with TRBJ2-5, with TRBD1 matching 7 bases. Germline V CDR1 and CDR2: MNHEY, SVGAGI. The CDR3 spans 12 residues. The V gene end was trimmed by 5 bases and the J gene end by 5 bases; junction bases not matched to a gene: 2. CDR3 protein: CASSRGRETQYF. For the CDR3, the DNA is TGTGCCAGCAGTAGGGGGCGTGAGACCCAGTACTTC.

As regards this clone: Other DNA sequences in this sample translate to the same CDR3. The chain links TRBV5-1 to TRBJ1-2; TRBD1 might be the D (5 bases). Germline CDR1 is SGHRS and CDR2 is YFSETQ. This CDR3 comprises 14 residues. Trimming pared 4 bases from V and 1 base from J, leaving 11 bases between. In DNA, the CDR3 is TGCGCCAGCAGCCTAGACAGACTTAACTATGGCTACACCTTC. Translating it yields CASSLDRLNYGYTF.

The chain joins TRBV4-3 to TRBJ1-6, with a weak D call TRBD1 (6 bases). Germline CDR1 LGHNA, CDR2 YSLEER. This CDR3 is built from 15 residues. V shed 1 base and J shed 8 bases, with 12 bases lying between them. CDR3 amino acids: CASSQGGGEDSPLHF. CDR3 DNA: TGCGCCAGCAGCCAAGGAGGGGGAGAGGATTCACCCCTCCACTTT.

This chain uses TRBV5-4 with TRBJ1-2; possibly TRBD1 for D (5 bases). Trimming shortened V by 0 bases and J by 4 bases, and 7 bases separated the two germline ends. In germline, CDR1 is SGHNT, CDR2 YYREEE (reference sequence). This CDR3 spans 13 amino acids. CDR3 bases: TGTGCCAGCAGCTTGGACCAGGGCTATGGCTACACCTTC. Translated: CASSLDQGYGYTF.

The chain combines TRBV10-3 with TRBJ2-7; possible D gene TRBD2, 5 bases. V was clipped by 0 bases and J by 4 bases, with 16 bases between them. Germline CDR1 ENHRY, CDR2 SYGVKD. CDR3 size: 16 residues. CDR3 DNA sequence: TGTGCCATCAGTGAGTCGATCTGGACTGGTGGGTACGAGCAGTACTTC. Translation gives CAISESIWTGGYEQYF.

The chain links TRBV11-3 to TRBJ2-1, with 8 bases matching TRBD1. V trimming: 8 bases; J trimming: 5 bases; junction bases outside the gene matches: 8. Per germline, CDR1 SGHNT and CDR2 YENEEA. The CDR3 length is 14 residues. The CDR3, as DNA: TGTGCCAGCGAAGCCGGGACAGGAGACAATGAGCAGTTCTTC. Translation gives CASEAGTGDNEQFF. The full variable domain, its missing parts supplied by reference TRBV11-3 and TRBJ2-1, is EAGVVQSPRYKIIEKKQPVAFWCNPISGHNTLYWYLQNLGQGPELLIRYENEEAVDDSQLPKDRFSAERLKGVDSTLKIQPAELGDSAVYLCASEAGTGDNEQFFGPGTRLTVL.

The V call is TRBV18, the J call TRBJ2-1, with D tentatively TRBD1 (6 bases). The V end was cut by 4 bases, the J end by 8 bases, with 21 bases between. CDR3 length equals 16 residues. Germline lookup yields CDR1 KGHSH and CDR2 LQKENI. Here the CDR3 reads CASSLYRTPKGDEQFF. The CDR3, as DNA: TGTGCCAGCTCACTCTACCGGACCCCCAAGGGGGATGAGCAGTTCTTC. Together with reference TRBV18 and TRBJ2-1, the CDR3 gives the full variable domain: NAGVMQNPRHLVRRRGQEARLRCSPMKGHSHVYWYRQLPEEGLKFMVYLQKENIIDESGMPKERFSAEFPKEGPSILRIQQVVRGDSAAYFCASSLYRTPKGDEQFFGPGTRLTVL.

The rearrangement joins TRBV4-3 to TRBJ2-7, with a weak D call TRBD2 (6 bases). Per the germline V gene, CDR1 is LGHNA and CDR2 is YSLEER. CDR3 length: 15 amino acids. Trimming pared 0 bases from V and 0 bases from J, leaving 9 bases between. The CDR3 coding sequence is TGCGCCAGCAGCCAAGATCGGGAGACCTCCTACGAGCAGTACTTC. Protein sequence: CASSQDRETSYEQYF.

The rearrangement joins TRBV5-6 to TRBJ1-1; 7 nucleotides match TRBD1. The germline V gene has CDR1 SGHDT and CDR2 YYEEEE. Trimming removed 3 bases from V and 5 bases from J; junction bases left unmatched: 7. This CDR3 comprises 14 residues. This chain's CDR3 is CASSSIGTDTEAFF. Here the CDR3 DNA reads TGTGCCAGCAGCTCGATAGGGACAGATACTGAAGCTTTCTTT.

The CDR3 DNA is TGTGCCAGCAGTTTGGTGGGTTCAGGGAATGAAAAACTGTTTTTT. Encoded protein: CASSLVGSGNEKLFF. The rearrangement joins TRBV28 to TRBJ1-4; D may be TRBD1 (5 bases). V lost 3 bases, J lost 5 bases, and 13 bases lay in between. The CDR3 is made up of 15 amino acids. Germline V gene data show CDR1 as MDHEN and CDR2 as SYDVKM.

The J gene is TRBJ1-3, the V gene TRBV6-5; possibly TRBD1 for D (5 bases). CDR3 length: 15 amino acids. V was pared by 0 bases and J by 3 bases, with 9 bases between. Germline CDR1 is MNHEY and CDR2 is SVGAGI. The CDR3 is CASSYSPGNGNTIYF. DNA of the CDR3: TGTGCCAGCAGTTACTCCCCAGGGAATGGAAACACCATATATTTT.

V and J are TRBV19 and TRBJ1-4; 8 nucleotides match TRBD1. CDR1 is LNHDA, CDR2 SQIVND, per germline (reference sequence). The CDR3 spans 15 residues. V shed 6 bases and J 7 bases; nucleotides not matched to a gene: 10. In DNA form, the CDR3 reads TGTGCCAGTAGGAAAGGACAGGGAGGGGTTGAAAAACTGTTTTTT. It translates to CASRKGQGGVEKLFF.

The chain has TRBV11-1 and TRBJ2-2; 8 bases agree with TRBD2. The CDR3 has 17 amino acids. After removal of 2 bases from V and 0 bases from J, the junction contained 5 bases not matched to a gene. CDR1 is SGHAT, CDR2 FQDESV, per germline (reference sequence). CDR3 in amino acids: CASSLSSGPANTGELFF. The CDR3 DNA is TGTGCCAGCAGCTTATCTAGCGGGCCCGCGAACACCGGGGAGCTGTTTTTT.